This entry lists 4 T cell receptor beta chains sequenced from one sample in a study of beta chain features in type 1 diabetes. As every portion of the isolated RNA was reverse transcribed, the sequencing read expressed TCRB transcripts. Sequencing was performed with immunoSEQ multiplex PCR; in TCRdb, only in-frame clones are kept and a portion is missing. The sample lists 600,000 to 750,000 clones; around an eighth were seen once. Their antigen targets remain unknown. Notes on the study in general: When Type 1 diabetes patients were examined, their TCRB CDR3s proved moderately but significantly shorter in all four CD4+ subsets.

Specimen: naive CD4+ T cells from blood. Every receptor here comes from a man younger than 45 with type 1 diabetes.

Only a few counts were recorded for this clone. V and J are TRBV18 and TRBJ1-2, with 7 nucleotides matching TRBD1. The V and J ends lost 3 bases and 8 bases, in that order; junction bases with no gene match: 6. Germline V gives CDR1 KGHSH, CDR2 LQKENI. This CDR3 comprises 13 residues. CDR3 bases: TGTGCCAGCTCACCTGACAGGGAAAAGGGCTACACCTTC. Translated: CASSPDREKGYTF.

This clone was counted only a few times. The V gene is TRBV29-1, the J gene TRBJ2-7; TRBD1 matches at 7 bases. CDR1 and CDR2 (germline): SQVTM, ANQGSEA. Unmatched junction bases numbered 13, after V lost 7 bases and J lost 4 bases. The CDR3 runs 14 residues. CDR3 in amino acids: CSAIRQGPPYEQYF. In nucleotides, the CDR3 is TGCAGCGCCATAAGACAGGGACCCCCGTACGAGCAGTACTTC.

V is TRBV29-1 and J is TRBJ2-2, with D tentatively TRBD1 (5 bases). The ends were cut back, 4 bases at V and 4 bases at J, with 10 bases in the middle. Germline CDR1 SQVTM, CDR2 ANQGSEA. This CDR3 has 13 amino acids. CDR3 residues: CSVANRPTGELFF. The CDR3 DNA sequence: TGCAGCGTTGCAAACAGGCCCACCGGGGAGCTGTTTTTT.

There are a few counts of this clone. The sample carries other DNA sequences with the same CDR3. V and J are TRBV7-2 and TRBJ2-3; D is unclear. V lost 5 bases and J 3 bases, leaving 9 bases between the germline ends. Germline V gene data show CDR1 as SGHTA and CDR2 as FQGNSA. The CDR3 loop spans 13 amino acids. The CDR3: CASSLPSTDTQYF. The DNA of the CDR3 is TGTGCCAGCAGCCTACCCAGTACAGATACGCAGTATTTT.